A selection of T cell receptor beta chains follows, all from one sample in a study of blood T cells in healthy people across ages. MiXCR, applied by TCRdb to the 5' RACE reads, yields one record per CDR3 protein. This table holds 1.2 million to 1.5 million distinct CDR3 sequences, around 55% found once. The sequenced sample consisted of blood. The receptors originated from a man aged 18 to 35 in good health. The CDR3 runs from the conserved cysteine through the conserved F or W. A D gene is named only where the DNA matches it firmly. Clone size, where shown, is once, few, many, or a class for clones that have expanded.

>-|TRBV3-1|TRBJ1-2|-
TGTGCCAGCAGCACCGCGGGACTTTCGAACTATGGCTACACCTTC
CASSTAGLSNYGYTF
>TRBD2|TRBV15|TRBJ2-3|few
TGTGCCACCAGCAGAGATAGCGGGGGGGCAGATACGCAGTATTTT
CATSRDSGGADTQYF
>-|TRBV13|TRBJ2-7|once
TGTGCCAGCAGCCTATTTGGCCCCGTCGAGCAGTACTTC
CASSLFGPVEQYF
>-|TRBV5-5|TRBJ2-7|once
TGTGCCAGCAGCTTGGTTTCCGAGGCCCAGTACTTC
CASSLVSEAQYF
>-|TRBV9|TRBJ2-1|-
TGTGCCAGCACTGGAGGCAACAATGAGCAGTTCTTC
CASTGGNNEQFF
>-|TRBV5-1|TRBJ2-3|-
TGCGCCAGCAGCTGGAGGAGAGACACAGATACGCAGTATTTT
CASSWRRDTDTQYF
>-|TRBV20-1|TRBJ1-2|few
TGCAGTGCTAGGGGGGTAGTCCGCTATGGCTACACCTTC
CSARGVVRYGYTF
>-|TRBV7-9|TRBJ2-7|-
TGTGCCAGCGGACCCAGGTCCTACGAGCAGTACTTC
CASGPRSYEQYF
>-|TRBV20-1|TRBJ1-5|-
TGCAGTGCTGATGACGGCAATCAGCCCCAGCATTTT
CSADDGNQPQHF
>-|TRBV4-1|TRBJ2-5|few
TGCGCCAGCAGCCAGGCGGGAAGGGCCCAGTACTTC
CASSQAGRAQYF
>-|TRBV10-3|TRBJ2-3|-
TGTGCCACCTGGTTCCAGGGCGCACTCACAGATACGCAGTATTTT
CATWFQGALTDTQYF
>-|TRBV29-1|TRBJ2-5|once
TGCAGCGTGCACAGAGTACTAACTCAAGAGACCCAGTACTTC
CSVHRVLTQETQYF
>-|TRBV10-3|TRBJ1-1|-
TGTGCCATTCCCACACCGGTGGCTTTCTTT
CAIPTPVAFF
>TRBD2|TRBV20-1|TRBJ2-1|-
TGCAGTGCTAGAGACTGGACTAGGGAATCCAATGAGCAGTTCTTC
CSARDWTRESNEQFF
>-|TRBV10-3|TRBJ2-1|-
TGTGCCATCAGTGAGGCAGGGGACGAACGGTTCTTC
CAISEAGDERFF
>TRBD1|TRBV7-2|TRBJ1-5|-
TGTGCCAGCAGCTTAGCAGGGGGCTTGGGCAATCAGCCCCAGCATTTT
CASSLAGGLGNQPQHF
>TRBD1|TRBV28|TRBJ1-6|-
TGTGCCGCTCGGGACAGGGTTAATTCACCCCTCCACTTT
CAARDRVNSPLHF
>TRBD2|TRBV29-1|TRBJ2-5|-
TGCAGCGTTGACCCGGGACTATTCCAAGAGACCCAGTACTTC
CSVDPGLFQETQYF
>-|TRBV3-1|TRBJ1-2|-
TGTGCCAGCAGGCGGGACGGTGGCTATGGCTACACCTTC
CASRRDGGYGYTF
>-|TRBV10-3|TRBJ2-2|-
TGTGCCATCAGTGAGTCCACTTATAACACCGGGGAGCTGTTTTTT
CAISESTYNTGELFF
>TRBD1|TRBV5-1|TRBJ1-2|few
TGCGCCAGCAGCTCGGGACAGGGTGAGCAAGGCTACACCTTC
CASSSGQGEQGYTF
>-|TRBV7-2|TRBJ2-1|-
TGTGCCAGCAGAGATCGAATAGATCCTTACAATGAGCAGTTCTTC
CASRDRIDPYNEQFF
>TRBD1|TRBV7-2|TRBJ1-4|few
TGTGCCAGCAGCGCTGGGACAGCACTGTTTTTT
CASSAGTALFF
>-|TRBV6-5|TRBJ2-2|-
TGTGCCAGCAGTTATAAGGCAGGGTGGACCGGGGAGCTGTTTTTT
CASSYKAGWTGELFF
>-|TRBV20-1|TRBJ2-7|-
TGCAGTGCAACGGCAGGAGATGACGAGCAGTACTTC
CSATAGDDEQYF
>TRBD2|TRBV7-2|TRBJ2-2|-
TGTGCCAGCAGCTTAGTACTAGCGGGGGGGCCTTACACCGGGGAGCTGTTTTTT
CASSLVLAGGPYTGELFF
>-|TRBV2|TRBJ1-1|-
TGTGCCAGCAGGGAATATGGGGGGGACACTGAAGCTTTCTTT
CASREYGGDTEAFF
>TRBD1|TRBV29-1|TRBJ2-5|-
TGCAGCGATACCGGGACAGGGAATGAGCAGTACTTC
CSDTGTGNEQYF
>-|TRBV27|TRBJ2-1|-
TGTGCCAGCAGTTTATTTGGCCTAGGCTCCTACAATGAGCAGTTCTTC
CASSLFGLGSYNEQFF
>-|TRBV28|TRBJ2-6|-
TGTGCCAGCAAAATGACAGCTGGGGCCAACGTCCTGACTTTC
CASKMTAGANVLTF
>TRBD1|TRBV29-1|TRBJ1-2|-
TGCAGCGTTGAAGATGCCCTCACAGGGGGCGGCTATGGCTACACCTTC
CSVEDALTGGGYGYTF
>-|TRBV5-1|TRBJ2-2|-
TGCGCCAGCAATCGGGAAATAGCGAACACCGGGGAGCTGTTTTTT
CASNREIANTGELFF
>TRBD1|TRBV29-1|TRBJ2-7|once
TGCAGCGTAATGGGACAGGGCCCCTACGAGCAGTACTTC
CSVMGQGPYEQYF
>-|TRBV24-1|TRBJ2-1|-
TGTGCCACCAGTGACATCAATGAGCAGTTCTTC
CATSDINEQFF
>-|TRBV9|TRBJ1-3|-
TGTGCCAGCAGCGTAGAACTGAGAGGCTCTGGAAACACCATATATTTT
CASSVELRGSGNTIYF
>TRBD2|TRBV20-1|TRBJ2-4|-
TGCAGTGCTAGAGGGCTAGCGGAAGCCAAAAACATTCAGTACTTC
CSARGLAEAKNIQYF
>TRBD1|TRBV27|TRBJ1-5|-
TGTGCCAGCAGTCCCTATTACAGGGGGCGGCAGCCCCAGCATTTT
CASSPYYRGRQPQHF
>-|TRBV7-2|TRBJ2-2|many
TGTGCCAGCAGCCCCAGTTCGGGGCCCACCGGGGAGCTGTTTTTT
CASSPSSGPTGELFF
>-|TRBV10-3|TRBJ2-7|-
TGTGCCATCAGTGAGGCCGGAGTCCGCTACGAGCAGTACTTC
CAISEAGVRYEQYF
>TRBD1|TRBV6-5|TRBJ1-6|few
TGTGCCAGCAGTTACTCGACAGGGGGAAATTCACCCCTCCACTTT
CASSYSTGGNSPLHF
>-|TRBV3-1|TRBJ2-4|-
TGTGCCAGCAGCCAAGAGGGCAGGGCGATGTACTTC
CASSQEGRAMYF
>-|TRBV5-1|TRBJ2-1|-
TGCGCCAGCACCCTCGGTAGGCGCTACAATGAGCAGTTCTTC
CASTLGRRYNEQFF
>-|TRBV10-3|TRBJ2-3|-
TGTGCCATGAACAGGGTCTTGGCAGATACGCAGTATTTT
CAMNRVLADTQYF
>TRBD1|TRBV6-2/TRBV6-3|TRBJ2-5|few
TGTGCCAGCAGTTACTCCGGGACAGGGGTCCAAGAGACCCAGTACTTC
CASSYSGTGVQETQYF
>-|TRBV4-1|TRBJ1-5|-
TGTGCCAGCAGCCAATCAGGCGGGAATCAGCCCCAGCATTTT
CASSQSGGNQPQHF
>TRBD1|TRBV4-1|TRBJ1-2|-
TGCGCCAGCAGCCAAGGCTGGGACAGGCTCGCGGGTGGCTACACCTTC
CASSQGWDRLAGGYTF
>TRBD1|TRBV4-1|TRBJ1-1|once
TGCGCCAGCAGCCAAGATCCGGGGACAGCTGAAGCTTTCTTT
CASSQDPGTAEAFF
>-|TRBV6-2/TRBV6-3|TRBJ2-5|-
TGCGCCAGCAGTTACTCCGATGAGACCCAGTACTTC
CASSYSDETQYF
>-|TRBV24-1|TRBJ2-5|-
TGTGCCACCACCCAAGGGGCGTTGGAGACCCAGTACTTC
CATTQGALETQYF
>TRBD1|TRBV29-1|TRBJ1-5|-
TGCAGCGCGGGAGACAGGGATGATGGTGTCCAGCATTTT
CSAGDRDDGVQHF
>-|TRBV11-2|TRBJ2-3|-
TGTGCCAGCAGCTTTGACCTGGGGGCGACAGATACGCAGTATTTT
CASSFDLGATDTQYF
>-|TRBV6-4|TRBJ2-6|-
TGTGCCAGCAGTGACGATGGGTCTGGGGCCAACGTCCTGACTTTC
CASSDDGSGANVLTF
>TRBD1|TRBV6-5|TRBJ2-7|many
TGTGCCAGCAGTAGGGGACAGGGCTACGAGCAGTACTTC
CASSRGQGYEQYF
>TRBD1|TRBV20-1|TRBJ1-2|-
TGCAGTGCTAGGACAGGGCAGATCTATGGCTACACCTTC
CSARTGQIYGYTF
>TRBD2|TRBV4-3|TRBJ2-5|few
TGCGCCAGCAGCCAAGATGGGAGGGGTTATGTTGAGACCCAGTACTTC
CASSQDGRGYVETQYF